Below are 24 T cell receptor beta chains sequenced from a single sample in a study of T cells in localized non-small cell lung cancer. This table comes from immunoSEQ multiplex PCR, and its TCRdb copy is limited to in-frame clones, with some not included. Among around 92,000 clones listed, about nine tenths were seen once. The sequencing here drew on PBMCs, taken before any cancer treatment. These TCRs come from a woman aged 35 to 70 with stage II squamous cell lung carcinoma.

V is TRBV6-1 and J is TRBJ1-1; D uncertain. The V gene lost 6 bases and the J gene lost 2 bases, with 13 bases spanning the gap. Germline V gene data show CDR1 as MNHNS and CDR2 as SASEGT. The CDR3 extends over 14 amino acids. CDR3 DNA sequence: TGTGCCAGCAGGGGGATCTCCACAAACACTGAAGCTTTCTTT. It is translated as CASRGISTNTEAFF.

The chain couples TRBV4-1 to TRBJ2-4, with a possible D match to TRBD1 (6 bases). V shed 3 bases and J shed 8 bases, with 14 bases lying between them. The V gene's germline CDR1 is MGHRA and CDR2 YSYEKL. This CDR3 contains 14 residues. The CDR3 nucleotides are TGCGCCAGCAGCCACGAGACAGGTACGGACATTCAGTACTTC. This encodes CASSHETGTDIQYF.

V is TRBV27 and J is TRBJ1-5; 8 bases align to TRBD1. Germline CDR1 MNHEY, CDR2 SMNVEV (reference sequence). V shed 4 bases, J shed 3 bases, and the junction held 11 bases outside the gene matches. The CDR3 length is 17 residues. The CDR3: CASSSYTDRVTNQPQHF. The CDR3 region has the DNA TGTGCCAGCAGTTCCTACACGGACAGGGTGACCAATCAGCCCCAGCATTTT.

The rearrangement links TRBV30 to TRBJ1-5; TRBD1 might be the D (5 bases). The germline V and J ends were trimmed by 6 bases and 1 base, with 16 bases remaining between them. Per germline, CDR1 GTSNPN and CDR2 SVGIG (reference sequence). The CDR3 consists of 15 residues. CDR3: CACTWGGGSNQPQHF. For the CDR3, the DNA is TGTGCCTGTACCTGGGGGGGAGGGAGCAATCAGCCCCAGCATTTT.

The CDR3 spells CASSLGGTGEGEQFF. As DNA, the CDR3 is TGTGCCAGCAGCTTAGGTGGGACAGGGGAGGGAGAGCAGTTCTTC. The chain uses TRBV7-9 and TRBJ2-1, with 10 positions matching TRBD1. The V segment lost 1 base and the J segment 10 bases; nucleotides outside the gene matches: 7. The CDR3 is 15 residues long. Germline lookup yields CDR1 SEHNR and CDR2 FQNEAQ (reference sequence).

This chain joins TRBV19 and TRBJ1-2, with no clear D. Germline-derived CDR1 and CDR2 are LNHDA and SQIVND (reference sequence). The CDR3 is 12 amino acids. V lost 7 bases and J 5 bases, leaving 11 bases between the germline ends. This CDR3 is CASTNRLYGYTF. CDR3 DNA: TGTGCCAGTACCAACCGGTTGTATGGCTACACCTTC.

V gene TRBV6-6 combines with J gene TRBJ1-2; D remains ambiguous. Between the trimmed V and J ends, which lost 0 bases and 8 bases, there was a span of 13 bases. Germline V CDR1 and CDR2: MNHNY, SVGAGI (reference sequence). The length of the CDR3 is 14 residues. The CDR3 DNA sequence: TGTGCCAGCAGTTACTCGAGAGAGGGAGAGGGCTACACCTTC. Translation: CASSYSREGEGYTF.

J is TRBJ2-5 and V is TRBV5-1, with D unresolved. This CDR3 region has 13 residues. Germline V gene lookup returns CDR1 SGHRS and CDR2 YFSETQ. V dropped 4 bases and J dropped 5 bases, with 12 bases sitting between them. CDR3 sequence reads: CASSASSFETQYF. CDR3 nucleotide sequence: TGCGCCAGCAGCGCCTCTAGTTTTGAGACCCAGTACTTC.

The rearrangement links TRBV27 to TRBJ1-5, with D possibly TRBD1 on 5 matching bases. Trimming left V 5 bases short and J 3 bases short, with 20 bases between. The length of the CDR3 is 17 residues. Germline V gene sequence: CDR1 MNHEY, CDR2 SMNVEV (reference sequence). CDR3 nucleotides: TGTGCCAGCAGTCCTAGGAAACATGGGGCCCTCAATCAGCCCCAGCATTTT. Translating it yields CASSPRKHGALNQPQHF.

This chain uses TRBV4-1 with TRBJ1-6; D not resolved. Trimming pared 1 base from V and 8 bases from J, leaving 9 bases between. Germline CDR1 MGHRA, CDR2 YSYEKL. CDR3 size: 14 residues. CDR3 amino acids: CASSQVNIYSPLHF. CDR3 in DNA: TGCGCCAGCAGCCAAGTGAACATCTATTCACCCCTCCACTTT.

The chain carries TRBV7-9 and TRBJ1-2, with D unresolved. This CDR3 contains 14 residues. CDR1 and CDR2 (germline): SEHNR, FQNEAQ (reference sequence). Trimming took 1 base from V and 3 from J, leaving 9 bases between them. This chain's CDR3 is CASSLDGPDYGYTF. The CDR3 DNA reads TGTGCCAGCAGCTTAGACGGGCCCGACTATGGCTACACCTTC.

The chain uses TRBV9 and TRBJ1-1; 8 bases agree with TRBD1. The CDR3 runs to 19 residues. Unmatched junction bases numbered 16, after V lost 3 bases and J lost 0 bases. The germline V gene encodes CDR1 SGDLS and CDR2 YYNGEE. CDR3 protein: CASSGRQGSDSMMNTEAFF. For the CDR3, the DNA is TGTGCCAGCAGCGGCCGACAGGGGTCCGATAGCATGATGAACACTGAAGCTTTCTTT.

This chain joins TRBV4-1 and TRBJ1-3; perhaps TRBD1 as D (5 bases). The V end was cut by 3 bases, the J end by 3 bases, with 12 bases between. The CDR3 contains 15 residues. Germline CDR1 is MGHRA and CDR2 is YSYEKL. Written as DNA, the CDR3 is TGCGCCAGCAGCCAGAGCTCGGGGGTTGGAAACACCATATATTTT. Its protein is CASSQSSGVGNTIYF.

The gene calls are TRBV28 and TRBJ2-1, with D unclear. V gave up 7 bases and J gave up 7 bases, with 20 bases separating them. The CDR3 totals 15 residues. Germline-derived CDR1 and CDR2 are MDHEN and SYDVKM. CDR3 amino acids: CASTRLIVRDNEQFF. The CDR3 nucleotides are TGTGCCAGCACCCGTTTAATCGTAAGGGATAATGAGCAGTTCTTC.

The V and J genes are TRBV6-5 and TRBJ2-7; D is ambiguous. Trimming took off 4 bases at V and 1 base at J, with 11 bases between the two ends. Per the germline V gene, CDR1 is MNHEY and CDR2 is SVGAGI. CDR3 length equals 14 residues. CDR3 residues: CASSSSSVSYEQYF. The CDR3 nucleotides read TGTGCCAGCAGTTCCTCCTCCGTTTCCTACGAGCAGTACTTC.

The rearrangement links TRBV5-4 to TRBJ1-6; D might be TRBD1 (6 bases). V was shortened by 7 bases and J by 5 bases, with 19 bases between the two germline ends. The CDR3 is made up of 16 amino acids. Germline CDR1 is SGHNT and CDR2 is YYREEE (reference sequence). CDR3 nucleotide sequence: TGTGCCAGCGCTTCGAACCGGGACACCAATAATTCACCCCTCCACTTT. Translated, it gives CASASNRDTNNSPLHF.

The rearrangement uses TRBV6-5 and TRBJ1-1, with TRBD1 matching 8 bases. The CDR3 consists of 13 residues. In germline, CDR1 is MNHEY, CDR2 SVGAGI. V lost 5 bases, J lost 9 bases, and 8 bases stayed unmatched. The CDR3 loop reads CASSRTGSSQAFF. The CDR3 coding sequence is TGTGCCAGCAGTCGGACAGGGTCGAGCCAAGCTTTCTTT.

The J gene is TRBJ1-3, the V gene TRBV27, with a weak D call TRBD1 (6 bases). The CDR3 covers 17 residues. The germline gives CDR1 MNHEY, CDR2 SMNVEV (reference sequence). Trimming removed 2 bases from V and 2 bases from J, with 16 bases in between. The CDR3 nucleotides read TGTGCCAGCAGTTTAGGGCGTCAGGGGACGGCTGGAAACACCATATATTTT. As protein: CASSLGRQGTAGNTIYF.

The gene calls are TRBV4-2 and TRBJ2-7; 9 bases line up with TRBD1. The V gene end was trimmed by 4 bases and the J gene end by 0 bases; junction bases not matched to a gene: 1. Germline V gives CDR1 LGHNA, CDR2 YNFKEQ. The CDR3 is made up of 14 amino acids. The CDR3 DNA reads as TGTGCCAGCAGCCCGGGACAGGGCTCCTACGAGCAGTACTTC. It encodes CASSPGQGSYEQYF.

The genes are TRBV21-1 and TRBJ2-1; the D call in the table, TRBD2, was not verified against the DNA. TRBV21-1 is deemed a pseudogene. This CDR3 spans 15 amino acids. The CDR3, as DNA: TGTGCCAGCAGCATACTAGCGGGATTGCGCAATGAGCAGTTCTTC. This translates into CASSILAGLRNEQFF.

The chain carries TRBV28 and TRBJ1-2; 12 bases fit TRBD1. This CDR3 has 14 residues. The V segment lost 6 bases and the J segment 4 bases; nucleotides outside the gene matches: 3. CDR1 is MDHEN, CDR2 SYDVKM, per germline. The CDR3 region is CASRGQGAFYGYTF. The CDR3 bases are TGTGCCAGCAGGGGACAGGGGGCGTTCTATGGCTACACCTTC.

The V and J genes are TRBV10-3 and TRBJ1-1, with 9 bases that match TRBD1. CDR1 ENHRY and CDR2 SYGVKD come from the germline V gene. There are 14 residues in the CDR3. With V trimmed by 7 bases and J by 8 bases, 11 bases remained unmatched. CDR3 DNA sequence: TGTGCCATCACCCCGACAGGGGGAAGTTCCGAAGCTTTCTTT. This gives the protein CAITPTGGSSEAFF.

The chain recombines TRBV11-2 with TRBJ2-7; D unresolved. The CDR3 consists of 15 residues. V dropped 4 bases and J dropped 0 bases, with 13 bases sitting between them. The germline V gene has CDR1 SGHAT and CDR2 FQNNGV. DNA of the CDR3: TGTGCCAGCAGCTGGGTGTCCGCAGACTCCTACGAGCAGTACTTC. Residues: CASSWVSADSYEQYF. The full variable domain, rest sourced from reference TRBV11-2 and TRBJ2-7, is EAGVAQSPRYKIIEKRQSVAFWCNPISGHATLYWYQQILGQGPKLLIQFQNNGVVDDSQLPKDRFSAERLKGVDSTLKIQPAKLEDSAVYLCASSWVSADSYEQYFGPGTRLTVT.

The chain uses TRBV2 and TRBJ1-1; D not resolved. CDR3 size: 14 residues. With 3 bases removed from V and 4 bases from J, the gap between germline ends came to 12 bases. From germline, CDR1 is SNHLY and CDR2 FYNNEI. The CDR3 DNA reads TGTGCCAGCAGTGACGTTGGTTTCGGCACTGAAGCTTTCTTT. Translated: CASSDVGFGTEAFF.